This TCR beta chain is from a study of blood T cells in healthy people across ages. At the level of the study: About one barcoded TCR beta cDNA was captured per two T cells.

The use of a sample-barcoded 5' primer and a J-beta primer mix characterized a second PCR of about 6 to 12 cycles. A single record per CDR3 protein comes from TCRdb applying MiXCR to the 5' RACE reads. Among about 590,000 distinct CDR3 sequences, less than 35% were seen once, and the ten largest hold around 16%. This clonotype was observed a few times. Its antigen is still unknown. The CDR3 consists of 15 residues. The V end lost 0 bases, the J end lost 6 bases, and 14 bases lay between the germline ends. Looked up from germline, CDR1 is DFQATT and CDR2 is SNEGSKA (reference sequence). Findings and limits, study-wide: As naive T cell percentage varied, TCR beta diversity correlated strongly with it.

Sequenced material: blood. The clonotype comes from a woman of 80 years or more in good health. This sequence joins TRBV20-1 and TRBJ1-4; D perhaps matches TRBD1 (5 bases). CDR3 nucleotide sequence: TGCAGTGCTAGAGATCTCAGGGAAAGTTATGAAAAACTGTTTTTT. Translating gives CSARDLRESYEKLFF.